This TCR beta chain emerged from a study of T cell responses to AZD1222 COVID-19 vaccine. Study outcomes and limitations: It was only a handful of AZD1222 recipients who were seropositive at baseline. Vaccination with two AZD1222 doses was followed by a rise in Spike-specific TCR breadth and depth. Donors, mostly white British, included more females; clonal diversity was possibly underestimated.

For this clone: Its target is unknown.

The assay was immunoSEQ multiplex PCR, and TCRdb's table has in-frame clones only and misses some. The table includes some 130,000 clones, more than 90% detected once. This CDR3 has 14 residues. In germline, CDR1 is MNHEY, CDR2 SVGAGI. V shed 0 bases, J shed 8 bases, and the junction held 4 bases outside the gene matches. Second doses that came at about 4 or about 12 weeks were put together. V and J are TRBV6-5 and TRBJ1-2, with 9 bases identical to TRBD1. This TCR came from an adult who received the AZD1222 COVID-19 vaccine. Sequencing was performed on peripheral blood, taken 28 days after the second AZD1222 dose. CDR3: CASSYSGQGFGYTF. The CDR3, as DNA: TGTGCCAGCAGTTACTCGGGACAGGGCTTCGGCTACACCTTC.